Shown below are 30 T cell receptor beta chains from a single sample sequenced in a study of cytomegalovirus exposure and HLA in healthy donors. This PCR relied on a set of 60 Vbeta primers and 13 Jbeta primers. Clones were sequenced by immunoSEQ multiplex PCR, and TCRdb holds only the in-frame ones, with some missing. The data contain 200,000 or so clones, about 72% of them singletons. Sequencing was carried out using PBMCs. These receptors all stem from a male donor in good health and CMV-seronegative.

V is TRBV27 and J is TRBJ2-5, with 11 bases matching TRBD1. The J call may not be correct, given that the DNA end is closer to TRBJ2-7. Germline CDR1 reads MNHEY; CDR2 reads SMNVEV (reference sequence). This CDR3 is 14 amino acids long. The CDR3 sequence: CASSPGTGGYEQYF. Written as DNA, the CDR3 is TGTGCCAGCAGTCCCGGGACAGGGGGTTACGAGCAGTACTTC.

Written as DNA, the CDR3 is TGTGCCAGCACCCTCCAGGGAGGCGGTAGCGGCTACACCTTC. As protein: CASTLQGGGSGYTF. The chain carries TRBV27 and TRBJ1-2; possibly TRBD1 for D (5 bases). Germline lookup yields CDR1 MNHEY and CDR2 SMNVEV (reference sequence). V lost 7 bases, J lost 8 bases, and 20 bases lay in between. CDR3 size: 14 residues.

This clone was counted between two and nine times. The chain employs TRBV5-1 and TRBJ1-3; 7 positions match TRBD1. CDR3 length equals 14 residues. In germline, CDR1 is SGHRS, CDR2 YFSETQ. J lost 4 bases, V lost 4 bases, and 5 bases had no gene match. The CDR3 DNA sequence: TGCGCCAGCAGCCCGACAGGGAAAGGAAACACCATATATTTT. Encoded protein: CASSPTGKGNTIYF.

This clone showed up just a few times. The J gene is TRBJ2-2, the V gene TRBV7-6, with D unresolved. Trimming cost V 1 base and J 6 bases, with 6 bases left between them. Germline CDR1 and CDR2: SGHVS and FNYEAQ. The CDR3 has 13 amino acids. CDR3 nucleotide sequence: TGTGCCAGCAGCTTAGACTCGGCCGGGGAGCTGTTTTTT. This gives the protein CASSLDSAGELFF.

The chain has TRBV12-5 and TRBJ1-1; 7 positions match TRBD1. CDR3 length: 16 amino acids. Germline CDR1 and CDR2: LGHNT and FRNRAP. Losses at the gene ends were 2 bases for V and 4 bases for J; bases not matched to a gene: 10. CDR3 sequence: CASGLRRGRKGTEAFF. CDR3 in DNA: TGTGCTAGTGGTTTGAGGAGGGGGCGGAAGGGCACTGAAGCTTTCTTT.

The chain uses TRBV6-6 and TRBJ1-3; 7 nucleotides agree with TRBD1. Germline assignment: CDR1 MNHNY and CDR2 SVGAGI (reference sequence). The length of the CDR3 is 15 residues. Unmatched junction bases numbered 19, after V lost 10 bases and J lost 10 bases. The chain's CDR3 is CATLDPGQQKRTIYF. The CDR3 DNA reads TGTGCCACCCTCGACCCGGGACAGCAGAAAAGAACCATATATTTT.

J is TRBJ2-1 and V is TRBV5-8, with 8 bases that match TRBD1. Germline assignment: CDR1 SGHTS and CDR2 YDEGEE. The junction had 4 bases not matched to a gene; V was cut back by 5 bases and J by 0 bases. The CDR3 spans 15 residues. As DNA, the CDR3 is TGTGCCAGCAGGGAAACAGGGGGCTCCTACAATGAGCAGTTCTTC. This encodes CASRETGGSYNEQFF.

In this sample, this clone turned up once. The J gene is TRBJ2-5, the V gene TRBV11-2; 10 positions agree with TRBD1. This CDR3 spans 16 amino acids. Germline V gives CDR1 SGHAT, CDR2 FQNNGV. V gave up 1 base and J gave up 4 bases; unmatched junction bases: 6. For the CDR3, the DNA is TGTGCCAGCAGCTTAGTTCCGGGACAGGGGAGAGAGACCCAGTACTTC. Its protein product is CASSLVPGQGRETQYF.

This chain links TRBV28 with TRBJ2-7; D not certain. Germline assignment: CDR1 MDHEN and CDR2 SYDVKM. This CDR3 region has 12 residues. Deletions cut 7 bases from V and 5 bases from J, with 12 bases between. The CDR3 reads CASTPGSNEQYF. CDR3 bases: TGTGCCAGCACTCCGGGTTCTAACGAGCAGTACTTC. Drawing the rest from reference TRBV28 and TRBJ2-7, the complete variable domain is DVKVTQSSRYLVKRTGEKVFLECVQDMDHENMFWYRQDPGLGLRLIYFSYDVKMKEKGDIPEGYSVSREKKERFSLILESASTNQTSMYLCASTPGSNEQYFGPGTRLTVT.

J is TRBJ2-5 and V is TRBV5-1, with D uncertain. CDR1 is SGHRS, CDR2 YFSETQ, per germline. This CDR3 region has 12 residues. Trimming pared 4 bases from V and 0 bases from J, leaving 4 bases between. The CDR3 loop is CASSPYQETQYF. For the CDR3, the DNA is TGCGCCAGCAGCCCGTACCAAGAGACCCAGTACTTC.

The chain has TRBV6-5 and TRBJ1-5; D is unclear. The CDR3 length is 15 residues. Trimming took off 5 bases at V and 0 bases at J, with 11 bases between the two ends. CDR1 MNHEY and CDR2 SVGAGI come from the germline V gene. Here the CDR3 DNA reads TGTGCCAGCAGTGCGTCCGCTGATAGCAATCAGCCCCAGCATTTT. This translates into CASSASADSNQPQHF.

In this sample, this clone turned up a few times. The chain employs TRBV4-1 and TRBJ1-3; 8 positions agree with TRBD1. The trim removed 4 bases at V and 0 bases at J, leaving 5 bases unmatched. The CDR3 covers 16 residues. Germline V gene sequence: CDR1 MGHRA, CDR2 YSYEKL. DNA of the CDR3: TGCGCCAGCAGCCCAGGACAGGGACCCTCTGGAAACACCATATATTTT. Amino acids: CASSPGQGPSGNTIYF.

This clone has more than one count but fewer than ten. The CDR3 sequence: CASSLLAGVRYEQYF. Here the CDR3 DNA reads TGTGCCAGCAGCCTTCTAGCGGGAGTTCGGTACGAGCAGTACTTC. V and J are TRBV27 and TRBJ2-7; 10 bases map to TRBD2. V was clipped by 6 bases and J by 4 bases; unmatched bases: 9. This CDR3 has 15 amino acids. Germline V gives CDR1 MNHEY, CDR2 SMNVEV (reference sequence).

V gene TRBV27 combines with J gene TRBJ1-2; D unclear. Germline loops: CDR1 MNHEY, CDR2 SMNVEV (reference sequence). V lost 2 bases, J lost 4 bases, and 14 bases lay in between. This CDR3 spans 15 amino acids. The CDR3, as DNA: TGTGCCAGCAGTTTAAAGACGACGGGGAGCTATGGCTACACCTTC. Translation: CASSLKTTGSYGYTF.

The V call is TRBV5-1, the J call TRBJ2-1, with D uncertain. Per the germline V gene, CDR1 is SGHRS and CDR2 is YFSETQ. The CDR3 has 13 amino acids. V was clipped by 4 bases and J by 2 bases, with 7 bases between them. The CDR3 coding sequence is TGCGCCAGCAGCATGCGTACCTACAATGAGCAGTTCTTC. Translated, it gives CASSMRTYNEQFF.

The chain links TRBV5-1 to TRBJ2-5; perhaps TRBD2 as D (5 bases). V was pared by 3 bases and J by 1 base, with 16 bases between. CDR3 length: 16 amino acids. Germline values: CDR1 SGHRS, CDR2 YFSETQ. Here the CDR3 reads CASSWGGEGTQETQYF. CDR3 sequence (DNA): TGCGCCAGCAGCTGGGGTGGAGAGGGCACCCAAGAGACCCAGTACTTC.

In this sample, this clone turned up once. V usage is TRBV5-4 and J usage is TRBJ2-7; 9 positions match TRBD2. This CDR3 has 14 amino acids. With 2 bases clipped from V and 2 bases from J, the junction kept 2 bases outside the gene matches. The germline V gene has CDR1 SGHNT and CDR2 YYREEE (reference sequence). The CDR3 DNA follows: TGTGCCAGCAGCTTTAGCGGGGGTACCTACGAGCAGTACTTC. This codes for CASSFSGGTYEQYF.

The chain links TRBV10-2 to TRBJ2-1, with 9 bases fitting TRBD1. This CDR3 is built from 17 residues. Germline values: CDR1 WSHSY, CDR2 SAAADI. Trimming at V came to 4 bases and at J to 5 bases, leaving 12 bases not matched to a gene. The CDR3 here is CASSVWDTGGLHNEQFF. The CDR3 DNA reads as TGCGCCAGCAGTGTATGGGACACAGGGGGCCTTCACAATGAGCAGTTCTTC.

The genes are TRBV9 and TRBJ2-7; tentatively, D is TRBD1 (7 bases). The CDR3 covers 13 residues. V gave up 7 bases and J gave up 7 bases, with 18 bases separating them. Germline lookup yields CDR1 SGDLS and CDR2 YYNGEE. DNA of the CDR3: TGTGCCAGCCAGAGCCCAGGGGGGTGGGAGCAGTACTTC. Its protein is CASQSPGGWEQYF.

The chain links TRBV4-1 to TRBJ2-1; 7 bases align to TRBD1. The CDR3 length is 18 residues. Germline assignment: CDR1 MGHRA and CDR2 YSYEKL. V lost 5 bases and J lost 6; bases outside the gene matches: 19. CDR3 DNA sequence: TGCGCCAGCAGCTTACACACCTTCCGGGACAGCCAGGTCAATGAGCAGTTCTTC. It specifies CASSLHTFRDSQVNEQFF.

The rearrangement links TRBV9 to TRBJ2-7, with 8 nucleotides matching TRBD1. With V trimmed by 4 bases and J by 5 bases, 17 bases remained unmatched. CDR3 length: 17 amino acids. Germline V gives CDR1 SGDLS, CDR2 YYNGEE. The CDR3 DNA reads TGTGCCAGCAGCCCGGCCGGTTTGAGGGACAGGAGTCACGAGCAGTACTTC. Protein product: CASSPAGLRDRSHEQYF. The full variable domain, rest sourced from reference TRBV9 and TRBJ2-7, is DSGVTQTPKHLITATGQRVTLRCSPRSGDLSVYWYQQSLDQGLQFLIQYYNGEERAKGNILERFSAQQFPDLHSELNLSSLELGDSALYFCASSPAGLRDRSHEQYFGPGTRLTVT.

The chain is built from TRBV5-1 and TRBJ2-7; TRBD2 agrees at 12 bases. The CDR3 covers 17 residues. Germline lookup yields CDR1 SGHRS and CDR2 YFSETQ. The trim removed 4 bases at V and 0 bases at J, leaving 8 bases unmatched. The DNA for the CDR3 is TGCGCCAGCAGCCCACACGGACTAGCGGGACGCTCCTACGAGCAGTACTTC. It specifies CASSPHGLAGRSYEQYF.

The chain joins TRBV11-2 to TRBJ1-1; TRBD1 matches 10 bases. The V segment lost 5 bases and the J segment 9 bases; nucleotides outside the gene matches: 9. Germline V CDR1 and CDR2: SGHAT, FQNNGV. The CDR3 extends over 14 amino acids. CDR3 sequence: CASSVRDRGSKAFF. The CDR3 coding sequence is TGTGCCAGCAGCGTCCGGGACAGGGGTTCTAAAGCTTTCTTT.

This rearrangement joins TRBV4-2 to TRBJ2-2; D gene unclear. V shed 0 bases and J shed 5 bases, with 10 bases lying between them. CDR3 size: 15 residues. The V gene's germline CDR1 is LGHNA and CDR2 YNFKEQ. The CDR3 sequence is CASSQDPFLTGELFF. The CDR3 DNA follows: TGTGCCAGCAGCCAAGACCCCTTTTTGACCGGGGAGCTGTTTTTT.

V and J are TRBV29-1 and TRBJ2-3, with D uncertain. Germline assignment: CDR1 SQVTM and CDR2 ANQGSEA. Trimming removed 6 bases at V and 2 bases at J, with 9 bases between. The CDR3 totals 12 residues. The CDR3 protein is CSVPRDTDTQYF. In DNA, the CDR3 is TGCAGCGTCCCGAGAGACACAGATACGCAGTATTTT.

This clone appeared a single time. The rearrangement joins TRBV5-1 to TRBJ2-5; a possible D gene is TRBD2 (5 bases). CDR3 length equals 14 residues. V lost 2 bases and J 5 bases, leaving 13 bases between the germline ends. Per germline, CDR1 SGHRS and CDR2 YFSETQ. The CDR3 region has the DNA TGCGCCAGCAGCTTAAAAGGGAGATCGGAGACCCAGTACTTC. Its protein product is CASSLKGRSETQYF.

This rearrangement joins TRBV7-9 to TRBJ2-1; no reliable D call. V was trimmed by 2 bases and J by 4 bases, leaving 9 bases between them. The CDR3 totals 14 residues. Germline assignment: CDR1 SEHNR and CDR2 FQNEAQ (reference sequence). The CDR3 DNA reads TGTGCCAGCAGCTTACAGCGCCCATACAATGAGCAGTTCTTC. This codes for CASSLQRPYNEQFF.

The gene calls are TRBV5-8 and TRBJ2-7; D gene uncertain. Trimming shortened V by 2 bases and J by 5 bases, and 8 bases separated the two germline ends. The CDR3 contains 12 residues. Germline V gives CDR1 SGHTS, CDR2 YDEGEE. CDR3 in amino acids: CASSFTLHEQYF. The CDR3 DNA follows: TGTGCCAGCAGCTTTACCCTACACGAGCAGTACTTC.

The chain employs TRBV5-6 and TRBJ1-6; D not certain. Looked up from germline, CDR1 is SGHDT and CDR2 is YYEEEE. CDR3 length: 12 amino acids. Trimming cost V 3 bases and J 13 bases, with 11 bases left between them. The CDR3 loop reads CASSSPGGPLHF. Here the CDR3 DNA reads TGTGCCAGCAGCTCACCTGGTGGCCCCCTCCACTTT.

The chain combines TRBV4-1 with TRBJ1-3; 7 nucleotides agree with TRBD1. Germline CDR1 MGHRA, CDR2 YSYEKL. The J segment lost 1 base and the V segment lost 5 bases, leaving 11 bases of the junction unmatched. The CDR3 totals 17 residues. The DNA for the CDR3 is TGCGCCAGCAGCGAGGGGGCCTCCTTATTTTCTGGAAACACCATATATTTT. It codes for CASSEGASLFSGNTIYF.